The rows below give T cell receptor beta chains drawn from one sample of a study of T cells in Graves' hyperthyroidism and ophthalmopathy. TCRdb passed the multiplex PCR reads through MiXCR, listing each CDR3 protein once. The sample lists approximately 380,000 distinct CDR3 sequences; about 18% were seen once. Sequencing input: blood. The source is a man aged 18-30 years with Graves' ophthalmopathy. Each CDR3 is given with its conserved first and last residue. A D gene is named only where the DNA matches it firmly. Only some rows state a clone size, as once, few, many or a class for expanded clones.

v_gene,d_gene,abundance,j_gene,CDR3nt,CDR3aa
TRBV9,-,-,TRBJ2-2,TGTGCCAGCAGCGTAGTACCGGGACCGGTCACCGGGGAGCTGTTTTTT,CASSVVPGPVTGELFF
TRBV3-1,-,many,TRBJ1-2,TGTGCCAGCAGCCAAGATTGGAACGGGGCGGGTAGTGGCTACACCTTC,CASSQDWNGAGSGYTF
TRBV27,TRBD1,many,TRBJ2-7,TGTGCCAGCAGTTTAGGGACAGGGATCTCCTACGAGCAGTACTTC,CASSLGTGISYEQYF
TRBV19,-,few,TRBJ1-2,TGTGCCAGTAGGCACCGGGAGGCAGGGGGCTACACCTTC,CASRHREAGGYTF
TRBV20-1,-,many,TRBJ1-2,TGCAGTGCTAGAGGTAGTATAGATGGCTACACCTTC,CSARGSIDGYTF
TRBV10-3,-,many,TRBJ1-1,TGTGCCATCAGTGAAGGGAGGGGGAACACTGAAGCTTTCTTT,CAISEGRGNTEAFF
TRBV3-1,TRBD2,many,TRBJ2-3,TGTGCCAGCAGCGTCCTAGCGGGGGGGACCACAGATACGCAGTATTTT,CASSVLAGGTTDTQYF
TRBV29-1,-,-,TRBJ2-1,TGCAGCGTTGAAGTCCGGGGGGCCGCACCGGGTGAGCAGTTCTTC,CSVEVRGAAPGEQFF
TRBV6-2/TRBV6-3,-,-,TRBJ1-2,TGTGCCAGCAGTTTTGCCAGCTCACAGGATGGCTACACCTTC,CASSFASSQDGYTF
TRBV12-3/TRBV12-4,-,few,TRBJ1-3,TGTGCCAGCAGCCCCGAGGGAAACACCATATATTTT,CASSPEGNTIYF
TRBV6-1,-,many,TRBJ1-6,TGTGCCAGCACTTCGGGCGGGGTACATAATTCACCCCTCCACTTT,CASTSGGVHNSPLHF
TRBV18,-,-,TRBJ2-5,TGTGCCAGCTCACCACTAGACTTCCAAGAGACCCAGTACTTC,CASSPLDFQETQYF
TRBV7-9,-,once,TRBJ1-1,TGTGCCAGCAGGCTACAGGGACTGAACACTGAAGCTTTCTTT,CASRLQGLNTEAFF
TRBV11-2,-,many,TRBJ1-2,TGTGCCAGCAGCTTGGCTCTCGGCAGTAACTATGGCTACACCTTC,CASSLALGSNYGYTF
TRBV20-1,TRBD2,-,TRBJ2-1,TGCAGTGCTTTCCTCTCACCGGGACTAGCGAATGAGCAGTTCTTC,CSAFLSPGLANEQFF
TRBV7-8,-,many,TRBJ2-3,TGTGCCAGCGGGACTGGATTAGATACGCAGTATTTT,CASGTGLDTQYF
TRBV12-3/TRBV12-4,TRBD2,few,TRBJ2-2,TGTGCCAGCAGAAACCCAGGACTAGCGGGGGGGCAAGGGGAGCTGTTTTTT,CASRNPGLAGGQGELFF
TRBV2,-,many,TRBJ1-5,TGTGCCAGCAGCCCTTGGACAGTTATTCAGCCCCAGCATTTT,CASSPWTVIQPQHF
TRBV10-3,-,few,TRBJ2-7,TGTGCCATCACGAGAAACCCCTACTCCTACGAGCAGTACTTC,CAITRNPYSYEQYF
TRBV6-1,-,many,TRBJ1-5,TGTGCCAGCAGGGCAGGGACGTCTACTTATAGCAATCAGCCCCAGCATTTT,CASRAGTSTYSNQPQHF
TRBV20-1,TRBD1,-,TRBJ1-3,TGCAGTGCTAGAGATAGCCAGGGGGACCCTGGAAACACCATATATTTT,CSARDSQGDPGNTIYF
TRBV7-8,-,many,TRBJ1-5,TGTGCCAGCGGGGTTCGGAATCAGCCCCAGCATTTT,CASGVRNQPQHF
TRBV28,-,many,TRBJ1-1,TGTGCCAGCAGTTTGGCAGGGTTAATTGGGAACACTGAAGCTTTCTTT,CASSLAGLIGNTEAFF
TRBV7-8,-,many,TRBJ2-7,TGTGCCAGCAGCTCCAAACGGGAGTCTACCTACGAGCAGTACTTC,CASSSKRESTYEQYF
TRBV7-9,TRBD2,-,TRBJ2-1,TGTGCCAGCAGCTTAGGGAGCGGGGGGGGGGGTGAGCAGTTCTTC,CASSLGSGGGGEQFF
TRBV10-3,-,-,TRBJ2-4,TGTGCCATCAGTGAAGTCTGGCAGGGTGTCGCCAAAAACATTCAGTACTTC,CAISEVWQGVAKNIQYF
TRBV6-1,-,many,TRBJ2-3,TGTGCCAGCAGTAAGGTTAGCGGAAGCACAGATACGCAGTATTTT,CASSKVSGSTDTQYF
TRBV20-1,-,many,TRBJ2-5,TGCAGTGCTTGGAGGGAGACCCAGTACTTC,CSAWRETQYF
TRBV27,-,many,TRBJ1-1,TGTGCCAGCAGACCGGACAGCCATACCACTGAAGCTTTCTTT,CASRPDSHTTEAFF
TRBV7-3,TRBD1,many,TRBJ2-5,TGTGCCAGCAGCCCCGGACAGGCGCAAGAGACCCAGTACTTC,CASSPGQAQETQYF
TRBV7-3,-,once,TRBJ1-1,TGTGCCAGCAGCGCCCAACAGGGAGTAGAGGGGGCTTTCTTT,CASSAQQGVEGAFF
TRBV5-1,-,-,TRBJ1-1,TGCGCCAGCAGCTTGGATCCCAGTGGGAACACTGAAGCTTTCTTT,CASSLDPSGNTEAFF